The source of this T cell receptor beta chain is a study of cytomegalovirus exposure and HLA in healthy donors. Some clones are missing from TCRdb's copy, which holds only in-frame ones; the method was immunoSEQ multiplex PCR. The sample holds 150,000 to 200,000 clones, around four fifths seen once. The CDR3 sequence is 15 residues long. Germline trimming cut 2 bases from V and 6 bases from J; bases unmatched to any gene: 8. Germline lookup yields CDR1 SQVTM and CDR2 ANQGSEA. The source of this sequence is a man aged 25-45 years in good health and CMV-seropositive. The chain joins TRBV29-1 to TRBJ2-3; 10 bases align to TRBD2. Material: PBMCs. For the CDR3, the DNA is TGCAGCGTTGAAAGGGGGTCTAGCGGGGGTGATACGCAGTATTTT. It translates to CSVERGSSGGDTQYF.